Below, 27 T cell receptor beta chains from the same sample are listed, as sequenced in a study of shared clonotypes between healthy human individuals. Only in-frame clones appear in the TCRdb table, and some are missing; sequencing was by immunoSEQ multiplex PCR. The sample records about 110,000 clones, 68% being singletons. Specimen: memory CD8+ T cells sorted from blood. Subset defined: CD45RO+ cells pooled with CCR7-negative TemRA cells. The receptors shown here come from a woman in her thirties in good health.

V usage is TRBV7-8 and J usage is TRBJ1-1, with TRBD1 matching 10 bases. V shed 5 bases and J 0 bases; nucleotides not matched to a gene: 9. Germline V lookup: CDR1 SGHVS, CDR2 FQNEAQ. The CDR3 covers 17 residues. As DNA, the CDR3 is TGTGCCAGCAGCCTGGACAGGGGGTACGGAATGAACACTGAAGCTTTCTTT. It encodes CASSLDRGYGMNTEAFF.

This clone was seen a handful of times. V usage is TRBV28 and J usage is TRBJ2-5; TRBD2 might be the D (6 bases). The end of the DNA is better explained by TRBJ2-7, so the J call may be wrong. The CDR3 sequence is 16 residues long. Per germline, CDR1 MDHEN and CDR2 SYDVKM. Here the CDR3 reads CASSLYRGGVSYEQYF. In DNA, the CDR3 is TGTGCCAGCAGTCTATACCGCGGCGGGGTCTCCTACGAGCAGTACTTC.

The chain combines TRBV2 with TRBJ2-7; D possibly corresponds to TRBD1 (5 bases). This CDR3 is 16 amino acids long. The germline gives CDR1 SNHLY, CDR2 FYNNEI. Between the trimmed V and J ends, which lost 2 bases and 0 bases, there was a span of 14 bases. The DNA of the CDR3 is TGTGCCAGCAGTGAACTTTGGACATATACCTCCTACGAGCAGTACTTC. It encodes CASSELWTYTSYEQYF. The full variable domain, in which reference TRBV2 and TRBJ2-7 provide the parts outside the CDR3, is EPEVTQTPSHQVTQMGQEVILRCVPISNHLYFYWYRQILGQKVEFLVSFYNNEISEKSEIFDDQFSVERPDGSNFTLKIRSTKLEDSAMYFCASSELWTYTSYEQYFGPGTRLTVT.

This sequence joins TRBV7-9 and TRBJ2-2; D may match TRBD1 or TRBD2 (5 bases each). Germline CDR1 is SEHNR and CDR2 is FQNEAQ (reference sequence). This CDR3 spans 17 amino acids. Trimming removed 6 bases from V and 3 bases from J, with 20 bases in between. The CDR3 DNA reads TGTGCCAGCAGTCGCCGGGACGGACGAAGTCACACCGGGGAGCTGTTTTTT. Translation: CASSRRDGRSHTGELFF.

This chain connects TRBV5-8 to TRBJ2-7; 7 bases are shared with TRBD1. The CDR3 is 15 amino acids. Germline CDR1 reads SGHTS; CDR2 reads YDEGEE. The V segment lost 0 bases and the J segment 0 bases; nucleotides outside the gene matches: 3. CDR3 nucleotides: TGTGCCAGCAGCTTGGAGACAGGGAGCTCCTACGAGCAGTACTTC. This encodes CASSLETGSSYEQYF.

This clone was recorded a few times. The chain has TRBV20-1 and TRBJ1-2, with D unresolved. This CDR3 is built from 9 residues. Trimming took 6 bases from V and 8 from J, leaving 7 bases between them. Per germline, CDR1 DFQATT and CDR2 SNEGSKA (reference sequence). The CDR3 DNA is TGCAGTGCGGGGAGGGGCTACACCTTC. As protein: CSAGRGYTF.

The sample holds many counts of this clone. Other DNA sequences of this sample code for an identical CDR3. The chain employs TRBV27 and TRBJ2-6; 9 bases line up with TRBD1. Germline loops: CDR1 MNHEY, CDR2 SMNVEV (reference sequence). J lost 4 bases, V lost 0 bases, and 13 bases had no gene match. This CDR3 contains 20 residues. The CDR3 region has the DNA TGTGCCAGCAGTTTATCGGGACCGAGGGACAGGGTGTTGGGGGCCAACGTCCTGACTTTC. Its protein is CASSLSGPRDRVLGANVLTF.

V gene TRBV13 combines with J gene TRBJ2-1, with D perhaps TRBD1 or TRBD2 (5 bases each). V was shortened by 5 bases and J by 8 bases, with 19 bases between the two germline ends. This CDR3 spans 15 amino acids. Per germline, CDR1 PRHDT and CDR2 FYEKMQ (reference sequence). The CDR3 here is CASSDRGLDDDEQFF. The CDR3 DNA follows: TGTGCCAGCAGCGACCGGGGCCTCGACGACGATGAGCAGTTCTTC.

In nucleotides, the CDR3 is TGTGCCAGCAGCTCTTCAGGGGCGCGGGAGCAGTACTTC. The encoded protein is CASSSSGAREQYF. The chain combines TRBV7-9 with TRBJ2-7; perhaps TRBD1 as D (6 bases). The CDR3 is 13 residues long. Germline V gene sequence: CDR1 SEHNR, CDR2 FQNEAQ (reference sequence). Trimming removed 4 bases at V and 7 bases at J, with 14 bases between.

The chain's CDR3 is CASSCGQGDPYEQYF. DNA for the CDR3: TGTGCCAGCAGCTGCGGACAGGGGGATCCCTACGAGCAGTACTTC. The V and J genes are TRBV5-8 and TRBJ2-7; 10 nucleotides agree with TRBD1. This CDR3 has 15 residues. Germline trimming cut 3 bases from V and 2 bases from J; bases unmatched to any gene: 5. Germline CDR1 and CDR2: SGHTS and YDEGEE.

The chain carries TRBV27 and TRBJ2-1; 9 bases fit TRBD2. Per the germline V gene, CDR1 is MNHEY and CDR2 is SMNVEV (reference sequence). The CDR3 consists of 16 residues. The ends lost 6 bases at V and 5 bases at J; junction bases unmatched: 11. As DNA, the CDR3 is TGTGCCAGCAGACGGGGTAGCGGGAGCTTTGACAATGAGCAGTTCTTC. Amino acid sequence: CASRRGSGSFDNEQFF.

This clone was picked up a small number of times. J is TRBJ1-1 and V is TRBV6-5; 7 bases line up with TRBD1. The germline V gene has CDR1 MNHEY and CDR2 SVGAGI. Trimming removed 4 bases from V and 3 bases from J; junction bases left unmatched: 8. The CDR3 has 15 amino acids. DNA for the CDR3: TGTGCCAGCAGTTCAGGGGGTTATAGGTACACTGAAGCTTTCTTT. The encoded protein is CASSSGGYRYTEAFF.

This sequence joins TRBV5-4 and TRBJ1-2; D is unclear. This CDR3 spans 13 amino acids. Deletions cut 6 bases from V and 5 bases from J, with 14 bases between. The germline V gene has CDR1 SGHNT and CDR2 YYREEE (reference sequence). The CDR3 bases are TGTGCCAGCACTATCGACGGTGCTTATGGCTACACCTTC. This sequence encodes CASTIDGAYGYTF.

This clone has ten or more counts. CDR3 amino acids: CASSAGVGPNEKLFF. In nucleotides, the CDR3 is TGCGCCAGCAGCGCCGGGGTGGGACCTAATGAAAAACTGTTTTTT. This chain joins TRBV5-1 and TRBJ1-4; possible D gene TRBD1, 5 bases. The CDR3 is 15 amino acids. CDR1 SGHRS and CDR2 YFSETQ come from the germline V gene. V was trimmed by 4 bases and J by 3 bases, leaving 13 bases between them.

The chain carries TRBV27 and TRBJ2-6; D is perhaps TRBD1 (6 bases). Trimming left V 4 bases short and J 0 bases short, with 13 bases between. The CDR3 totals 17 residues. CDR1 is MNHEY and CDR2 is SMNVEV in the germline V gene (reference sequence). The CDR3 protein is CASSSLDSNSGANVLTF. In nucleotides, the CDR3 is TGTGCCAGCAGTTCCCTGGACAGCAACTCTGGGGCCAACGTCCTGACTTTC.

The chain links TRBV27 to TRBJ1-1; D gene uncertain. Germline V lookup: CDR1 MNHEY, CDR2 SMNVEV (reference sequence). The ends were cut back, 11 bases at V and 0 bases at J, with 13 bases in the middle. The CDR3 sequence is 13 residues long. CDR3 in amino acids: CASRGYLNTEAFF. The CDR3 region has the DNA TGTGCCTCCAGAGGGTATCTGAACACTGAAGCTTTCTTT.

CDR3 in DNA: TGCGCCAGCAGCTCGACAGGGATGGGTGAAAAACTGTTTTTT. It codes for CASSSTGMGEKLFF. This rearrangement joins TRBV5-1 to TRBJ1-4, with 7 bases identical to TRBD1. V was pared by 3 bases and J by 7 bases, with 6 bases of the junction left unmatched. CDR1 is SGHRS, CDR2 YFSETQ, per germline. The CDR3 is 14 residues long.

The DNA for the CDR3 is TGTGCCAGCAGCCACAGACAGGGACCGAACACTGAAGCTTTCTTT. Amino acid sequence: CASSHRQGPNTEAFF. The chain employs TRBV13 and TRBJ1-1; the match to TRBD1 covers 7 bases. Germline V gene lookup returns CDR1 PRHDT and CDR2 FYEKMQ (reference sequence). Trimming cost V 5 bases and J 1 base; bases outside gene matches: 7. There are 15 residues in the CDR3.

V gene TRBV4-1 combines with J gene TRBJ2-5; maybe TRBD2 (5 bases). Trimming removed 4 bases from V and 1 base from J, with 16 bases in between. The CDR3 length is 16 residues. CDR1 is MGHRA, CDR2 YSYEKL, per germline. DNA of the CDR3: TGCGCCAGCAGCCCGATTCGGGGTGCGGCCCAAGAGACCCAGTACTTC. This encodes CASSPIRGAAQETQYF.

V and J are TRBV25-1 and TRBJ2-5; D gene ambiguous. Near its end, the DNA agrees better with TRBJ2-7, so the J call may be wrong. Per germline, CDR1 MGHDK and CDR2 SYGVNS. The CDR3 has 11 residues. The CDR3 DNA reads TGTGCCAGCAGAGGAGTCTACGAGCAGTACTTC. The encoded protein is CASRGVYEQYF.

The chain uses TRBV7-8 and TRBJ2-7; D call uncertain. Trimming removed 1 base from V and 3 bases from J, with 22 bases in between. CDR1 SGHVS and CDR2 FQNEAQ come from the germline V gene. The CDR3 extends over 18 amino acids. The CDR3 spells CASSLVFAAIGRYYEQYF. The CDR3 coding sequence is TGTGCCAGCAGCTTAGTTTTCGCGGCAATCGGTCGGTACTACGAGCAGTACTTC.

The chain has TRBV25-1 and TRBJ2-3; D may match TRBD1 or TRBD2 (5 bases each). The V and J ends lost 4 bases and 4 bases respectively, with 9 bases between them. This CDR3 contains 13 residues. Looked up from germline, CDR1 is MGHDK and CDR2 is SYGVNS. As DNA, the CDR3 is TGTGCCAGCAGTGGTTTGGGGGCAGATACGCAGTATTTT. It encodes CASSGLGADTQYF.

The chain has TRBV7-9 and TRBJ1-1; 7 nucleotides agree with TRBD1. The J segment lost 3 bases and the V segment lost 7 bases, leaving 20 bases of the junction unmatched. Germline CDR1 reads SEHNR; CDR2 reads FQNEAQ (reference sequence). The CDR3 contains 18 residues. The CDR3 protein is CASNHQLTGVGVYTEAFF. CDR3 DNA: TGTGCCAGCAACCACCAGTTAACAGGGGTCGGGGTATACACTGAAGCTTTCTTT.

This clone was seen a single time. This rearrangement joins TRBV19 to TRBJ2-2, with 9 bases that match TRBD1. Trimming cost V 4 bases and J 6 bases; bases outside gene matches: 3. The germline CDR1 and CDR2 sequences are LNHDA and SQIVND (reference sequence). The CDR3 consists of 14 residues. The CDR3 sequence is CASSRTGEAGELFF. The CDR3 DNA follows: TGTGCCAGTAGTAGGACAGGGGAGGCCGGGGAGCTGTTTTTT.

The V and J genes are TRBV19 and TRBJ2-2; TRBD1 matches at 8 bases. The V gene end was trimmed by 7 bases and the J gene end by 0 bases; junction bases not matched to a gene: 13. In germline, CDR1 is LNHDA, CDR2 SQIVND (reference sequence). This CDR3 spans 18 amino acids. The CDR3 protein is CASIQRELGQANTGELFF. The CDR3 nucleotides read TGTGCCAGTATCCAAAGAGAGTTGGGACAGGCGAACACCGGGGAGCTGTTTTTT.

The CDR3 region is CASSRISGRETDTQYF. The CDR3, as DNA: TGTGCCAGCAGCCGAATTAGCGGGAGGGAGACAGATACGCAGTATTTT. The chain carries TRBV13 and TRBJ2-3; 11 bases are a match to TRBD2. Unmatched junction bases numbered 7, after V lost 5 bases and J lost 3 bases. There are 16 residues in the CDR3. CDR1 and CDR2 (germline): PRHDT, FYEKMQ (reference sequence).

The rearrangement joins TRBV6-5 to TRBJ1-1, with a tentative D call TRBD1 (6 bases). Germline V gene lookup returns CDR1 MNHEY and CDR2 SVGAGI. The V end lost 0 bases, the J end lost 4 bases, and 12 bases lay between the germline ends. This CDR3 comprises 15 residues. CDR3 coding DNA: TGTGCCAGCAGTTACTCGATGGGGGCAGGCACTGAAGCTTTCTTT. It is translated as CASSYSMGAGTEAFF.